Given below is one T cell receptor beta chain in context. The data belong to a study of glioma-infiltrating T cells after dendritic cell vaccination. Study-level background: Dendritic cell vaccine was injected intradermally three times, biweekly.

The sample's time point: after dendritic cell vaccination, including at tumor progression/relapse. CDR1 and CDR2 (germline): MGHDK, SYGVNS. The CDR3 is 12 residues long. V was cut by 8 bases and J by 7 bases, with 13 bases left in between. Some clones are missing from TCRdb's copy, which holds only in-frame ones; the method was immunoSEQ multiplex PCR. The repertoire holds fewer than 30,000 clones, with under 90% as singletons. Sequenced material: blood, taken after dendritic cell vaccination. This chain joins TRBV25-1 and TRBJ2-3, with D possibly TRBD2 on 5 matching bases. This sequence originates from a human donor with glioblastoma. CDR3 sequence (DNA): TGTGCCAGCTGGGGAGATGGAAATACGCAGTATTTT. Translated, it gives CASWGDGNTQYF. The variable domain in full, with the rest retrieved from reference TRBV25-1 and TRBJ2-3, is EADIYQTPRYLVIGTGKKITLECSQTMGHDKMYWYQQDPGMELHLIHYSYGVNSTEKGDLSSESTVSRIRTEHFPLTLESARPSHTSQYLCASWGDGNTQYFGPGTRLTVL.